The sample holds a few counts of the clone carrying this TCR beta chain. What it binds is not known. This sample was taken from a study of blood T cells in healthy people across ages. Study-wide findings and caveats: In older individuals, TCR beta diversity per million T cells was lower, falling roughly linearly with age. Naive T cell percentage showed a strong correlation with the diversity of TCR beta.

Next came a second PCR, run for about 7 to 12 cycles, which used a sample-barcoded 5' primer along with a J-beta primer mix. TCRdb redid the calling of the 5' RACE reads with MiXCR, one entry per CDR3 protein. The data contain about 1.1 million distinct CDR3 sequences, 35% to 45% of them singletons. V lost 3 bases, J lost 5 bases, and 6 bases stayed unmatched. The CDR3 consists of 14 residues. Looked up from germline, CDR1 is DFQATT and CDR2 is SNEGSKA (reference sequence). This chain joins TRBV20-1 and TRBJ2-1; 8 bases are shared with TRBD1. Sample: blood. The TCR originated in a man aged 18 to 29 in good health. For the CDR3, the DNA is TGCAGTGCTAGGGGTGACAGGGGCCACAATGAGCAGTTCTTC. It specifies CSARGDRGHNEQFF.